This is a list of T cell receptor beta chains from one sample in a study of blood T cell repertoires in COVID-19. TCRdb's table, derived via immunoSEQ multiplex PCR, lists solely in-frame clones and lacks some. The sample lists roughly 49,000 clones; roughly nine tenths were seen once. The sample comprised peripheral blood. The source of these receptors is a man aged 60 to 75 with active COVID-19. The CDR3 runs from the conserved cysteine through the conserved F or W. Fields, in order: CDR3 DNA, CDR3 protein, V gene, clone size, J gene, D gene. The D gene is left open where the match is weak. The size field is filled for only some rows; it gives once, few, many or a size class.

CDR3nt: TGTGCCAGCAGTTTACGGGGACTAGCTAATGAAAAACTGTTTTTT
CDR3aa: CASSLRGLANEKLFF
v_gene: TRBV27
abundance: -
j_gene: TRBJ1-4
d_gene: -

CDR3nt: TGTGCCAGCAGTGTCCTAGCCGTCAGTAATGAAAAACTGTTTTTT
CDR3aa: CASSVLAVSNEKLFF
v_gene: TRBV2
abundance: -
j_gene: TRBJ1-4
d_gene: -

CDR3nt: TGTGCCAGCAGCTTGGATTCTAGCTCCTACGAGCAGTACTTC
CDR3aa: CASSLDSSSYEQYF
v_gene: TRBV5-4
abundance: -
j_gene: TRBJ2-7
d_gene: -

CDR3nt: TGTGCCATTCCGGGCGGGAGGACCGGTGAGGAGCAGTACTTC
CDR3aa: CAIPGGRTGEEQYF
v_gene: TRBV2
abundance: few
j_gene: TRBJ2-7
d_gene: TRBD2

CDR3nt: TGTGCCAGTAGTATGAGTCAGGGGCACCAGCCCCAGCATTTT
CDR3aa: CASSMSQGHQPQHF
v_gene: TRBV19
abundance: once
j_gene: TRBJ1-5
d_gene: -

CDR3nt: TGTGCCAGTAGTAAAAGGGACACCCTAGGGAATCAGCCCCAGCATTTT
CDR3aa: CASSKRDTLGNQPQHF
v_gene: TRBV19
abundance: -
j_gene: TRBJ1-5
d_gene: -

CDR3nt: TGCGCCAGCAGCTTGGCGCACAGGGGGTTGTCTAATGAAAAACTGTTTTTT
CDR3aa: CASSLAHRGLSNEKLFF
v_gene: TRBV5-1
abundance: -
j_gene: TRBJ1-4
d_gene: TRBD1

CDR3nt: TGCGCCAGCAGCCAAGATGTAGGACAGGGGTTACACTATGGCTACACCTTC
CDR3aa: CASSQDVGQGLHYGYTF
v_gene: TRBV4-3
abundance: -
j_gene: TRBJ1-2
d_gene: TRBD1

CDR3nt: TGTGCCAGCAGCAAAGACAGGGGGCGCTTGGAGACCCAGTACTTC
CDR3aa: CASSKDRGRLETQYF
v_gene: TRBV21-1
abundance: -
j_gene: TRBJ2-5
d_gene: -

CDR3nt: TGTGCCAGCAGCGTACATCGCGGGAGCTATGAGCAGTTCTTC
CDR3aa: CASSVHRGSYEQFF
v_gene: TRBV9
abundance: -
j_gene: TRBJ2-1
d_gene: TRBD2

CDR3nt: TGTGCCAGCAGTTCAACCGGGACAGGGGGCTTCACTGAAGCTTTCTTT
CDR3aa: CASSSTGTGGFTEAFF
v_gene: TRBV27
abundance: -
j_gene: TRBJ1-1
d_gene: TRBD1

CDR3nt: TGTGCCAGCAGTTTAGCGGTGAGGAACACTGAAGCTTTCTTT
CDR3aa: CASSLAVRNTEAFF
v_gene: TRBV28
abundance: -
j_gene: TRBJ1-1
d_gene: -

CDR3nt: TGTGCCAGCAGCTCCTTATTAGCGGGAGGCTCCTACGAGCAGTACTTC
CDR3aa: CASSSLLAGGSYEQYF
v_gene: TRBV7-8
abundance: -
j_gene: TRBJ2-7
d_gene: TRBD2

CDR3nt: TGTGCCAGCAGTCCCTTCGACAGCTCTCGTAACTATGGCTACACCTTC
CDR3aa: CASSPFDSSRNYGYTF
v_gene: TRBV7-6
abundance: once
j_gene: TRBJ1-2
d_gene: -

CDR3nt: TGTGCCAGCAGCCACTGGACTAGCGGGAGTAAAAATGAGCAGTTCTTC
CDR3aa: CASSHWTSGSKNEQFF
v_gene: TRBV13
abundance: -
j_gene: TRBJ2-1
d_gene: TRBD2

CDR3nt: TGTGCCAGTAGTCCGCCCGGGTCCAACGTCCTGACTTTC
CDR3aa: CASSPPGSNVLTF
v_gene: TRBV19
abundance: once
j_gene: TRBJ2-6
d_gene: -

CDR3nt: TGTGCCAGCAGCCAACCAGGACTAGCGCTTTACAATGAGCAGTTCTTC
CDR3aa: CASSQPGLALYNEQFF
v_gene: TRBV14
abundance: -
j_gene: TRBJ2-1
d_gene: TRBD2

CDR3nt: TGTGCCAGCAGTTTCCAGGGGGGAGACACTGAAGCTTTCTTT
CDR3aa: CASSFQGGDTEAFF
v_gene: TRBV11-1
abundance: -
j_gene: TRBJ1-1
d_gene: TRBD1

CDR3nt: TGTGCCAGCAGCCAAGGTAAACTAGCGGGGACCTACGAGCAGTACTTC
CDR3aa: CASSQGKLAGTYEQYF
v_gene: TRBV3-1/TRBV3-2
abundance: -
j_gene: TRBJ2-7
d_gene: TRBD2

CDR3nt: TGTGCCAGTAGTATAGCCCTAGGAGGACCCTACGAGCAGTACTTC
CDR3aa: CASSIALGGPYEQYF
v_gene: TRBV19
abundance: -
j_gene: TRBJ2-7
d_gene: -

CDR3nt: TGTGCCTGGAGTGTAGGGACAGCTAATTCACCCCTCCACTTT
CDR3aa: CAWSVGTANSPLHF
v_gene: TRBV30
abundance: -
j_gene: TRBJ1-6
d_gene: TRBD1

CDR3nt: TGTGCAAGTCGCTTAGGTGGGGAGGACACCGGGGAGCTGTTTTTT
CDR3aa: CASRLGGEDTGELFF
v_gene: TRBV12-2
abundance: -
j_gene: TRBJ2-2
d_gene: -

CDR3nt: TGTGCCAGCAGTCGAGAAGAGACCCAGTACTTC
CDR3aa: CASSREETQYF
v_gene: TRBV12-3/TRBV12-4
abundance: -
j_gene: TRBJ2-5
d_gene: -

CDR3nt: TGTGCCAGCAGTGATAATGTGAACACTGAAGCTTTCTTT
CDR3aa: CASSDNVNTEAFF
v_gene: TRBV25-1
abundance: -
j_gene: TRBJ1-1
d_gene: -

CDR3nt: TGTGCCAGCAGCTTAGTGGGAGTATCAGATACGCAGTATTTT
CDR3aa: CASSLVGVSDTQYF
v_gene: TRBV7-6
abundance: -
j_gene: TRBJ2-3
d_gene: -

CDR3nt: TGTGCCAGCAGCACGCGGGACCGCACAGATACGCAGTATTTT
CDR3aa: CASSTRDRTDTQYF
v_gene: TRBV21-1
abundance: -
j_gene: TRBJ2-3
d_gene: -

CDR3nt: TGTGCCAGCAGTGGCATGGGTACCGGGGGGCCCCAGCATTTT
CDR3aa: CASSGMGTGGPQHF
v_gene: TRBV2
abundance: -
j_gene: TRBJ1-5
d_gene: -

CDR3nt: TGTGCCTGGAGTGTACGTCTAGCGGGCACAGATACGCAGTATTTT
CDR3aa: CAWSVRLAGTDTQYF
v_gene: TRBV30
abundance: -
j_gene: TRBJ2-3
d_gene: TRBD2

CDR3nt: TGTGCCGCACGCTACCGCACTGAAGCTTTCTTT
CDR3aa: CAARYRTEAFF
v_gene: TRBV6-6
abundance: -
j_gene: TRBJ1-1
d_gene: -

CDR3nt: TGTGCCAGCTCACCACCCGGGGGGCGTGGCACTGAAGCTTTCTTT
CDR3aa: CASSPPGGRGTEAFF
v_gene: TRBV18
abundance: -
j_gene: TRBJ1-1
d_gene: -

CDR3nt: TGTGCCAGCAGCGGAACCGGGACAGTGAATACCTACGAGCAGTACTTC
CDR3aa: CASSGTGTVNTYEQYF
v_gene: TRBV5-6
abundance: -
j_gene: TRBJ2-7
d_gene: TRBD1

CDR3nt: TGTGCCAGCCAACAGCTTAATCAGCCCCAGCATTTT
CDR3aa: CASQQLNQPQHF
v_gene: TRBV19
abundance: -
j_gene: TRBJ1-5
d_gene: -

CDR3nt: TGTGCCAGCAGTGAAGGGACAGTTAGCTCCGAAAAACTGTTTTTT
CDR3aa: CASSEGTVSSEKLFF
v_gene: TRBV6-1
abundance: -
j_gene: TRBJ1-4
d_gene: -

CDR3nt: TGCGCCAGCAGCTCCCAGGGGACAAGCTATGGCTACACCTTC
CDR3aa: CASSSQGTSYGYTF
v_gene: TRBV5-1
abundance: -
j_gene: TRBJ1-2
d_gene: -

CDR3nt: TGCAGCGTTGGCGGGGGACGGAGCTCCTACGAGCAGTACTTC
CDR3aa: CSVGGGRSSYEQYF
v_gene: TRBV29-1
abundance: once
j_gene: TRBJ2-7
d_gene: TRBD2

CDR3nt: TGTGCCAGCAGCTTTGGGCGCGGGAGGGCCATAGATACGCAGTATTTT
CDR3aa: CASSFGRGRAIDTQYF
v_gene: TRBV7-8
abundance: -
j_gene: TRBJ2-3
d_gene: TRBD2

CDR3nt: TGTGCCAGCAGCCCTACCCGGGGAGCGGCAGATACGCAGTATTTT
CDR3aa: CASSPTRGAADTQYF
v_gene: TRBV11-3
abundance: -
j_gene: TRBJ2-3
d_gene: -

CDR3nt: TGCGCCAGCAGCGCCCAGCCCGGGGTTGGCTACACCTTC
CDR3aa: CASSAQPGVGYTF
v_gene: TRBV4-3
abundance: -
j_gene: TRBJ1-2
d_gene: -

CDR3nt: TGTGCCAGCAGCACGGGAGCCTCTGGGGCCAACGTCCTGACTTTC
CDR3aa: CASSTGASGANVLTF
v_gene: TRBV5-5
abundance: -
j_gene: TRBJ2-6
d_gene: -

CDR3nt: TGTGCCAGCGGACAGGGGGCCTACGAGCAGTACTTC
CDR3aa: CASGQGAYEQYF
v_gene: TRBV2
abundance: -
j_gene: TRBJ2-7
d_gene: TRBD1

CDR3nt: TGTGCCAGCTCACCCGAAACCGACAGTTATGGAAGCACAGATACGCAGTATTTT
CDR3aa: CASSPETDSYGSTDTQYF
v_gene: TRBV18
abundance: -
j_gene: TRBJ2-3
d_gene: -

CDR3nt: TGTGCCAGCAGCCGCGACAGGGTCAGCTCCTACAATGAGCAGTTCTTC
CDR3aa: CASSRDRVSSYNEQFF
v_gene: TRBV5-8
abundance: -
j_gene: TRBJ2-1
d_gene: TRBD1

CDR3nt: TGTGCCAGCTCACCTTCACAGGGTCCAGATACGCAGTATTTT
CDR3aa: CASSPSQGPDTQYF
v_gene: TRBV18
abundance: -
j_gene: TRBJ2-3
d_gene: -

CDR3nt: TGTGCCAGCAGTTTAATTAGCGGGATGACCTACGAGCAGTACTTC
CDR3aa: CASSLISGMTYEQYF
v_gene: TRBV27
abundance: -
j_gene: TRBJ2-7
d_gene: TRBD2

CDR3nt: TGTGCCAGCAGCTTGGGGGGCTCGGCCAAAAACATTCAGTACTTC
CDR3aa: CASSLGGSAKNIQYF
v_gene: TRBV5-4
abundance: few
j_gene: TRBJ2-4
d_gene: -

CDR3nt: TGCGCCAGCAGCTTGGGAGGGTCGAACACTGAAGCTTTCTTT
CDR3aa: CASSLGGSNTEAFF
v_gene: TRBV5-1
abundance: -
j_gene: TRBJ1-1
d_gene: -

CDR3nt: TGTGCCAGCAGCTTGGAGCGGGAGGAGGACGAGCAGTACTTC
CDR3aa: CASSLEREEDEQYF
v_gene: TRBV5-4
abundance: -
j_gene: TRBJ2-7
d_gene: TRBD2

CDR3nt: TGTGCCAGCAGAAGAAGCGGAGCGAACGAGCAGTACTTC
CDR3aa: CASRRSGANEQYF
v_gene: TRBV27
abundance: -
j_gene: TRBJ2-7
d_gene: -

CDR3nt: TGTGCCAGCAGCCTCCGAGGGGAGGGATTGGGCAACAATGAGCAGTTCTTC
CDR3aa: CASSLRGEGLGNNEQFF
v_gene: TRBV9
abundance: -
j_gene: TRBJ2-1
d_gene: TRBD2

CDR3nt: TGTGCCAGCAGTTACTCCCAGGGGGCCTATGAGCAGTTCTTC
CDR3aa: CASSYSQGAYEQFF
v_gene: TRBV6-6
abundance: -
j_gene: TRBJ2-1
d_gene: TRBD1